This TCR beta chain was observed in a study of T-cell memory formation after mild COVID-19. Unmatched junction bases numbered 5, after V lost 4 bases and J lost 3 bases. The germline CDR1 and CDR2 sequences are MNHNY and SVGAGI (reference sequence). This CDR3 spans 15 amino acids. This clonotype was counted between two and nine times. TCRdb re-called the 5' RACE reads with MiXCR, one entry per CDR3 protein. Seen here are 410,000 or so distinct CDR3 sequences, under 25% observed once, and the top ten hold about an eighth. Sequenced material: PBMCs or a T cell subset sorted from them (not recorded which). J is TRBJ2-3 and V is TRBV6-6; 9 bases align to TRBD1. The source is an adult woman who had mild COVID-19 (a few samples of this study predate the infection). Cell type and time point are not known. As DNA, the CDR3 is TGTGCCAGCAGTTGGACAGGGGACGGGACAGATACGCAGTATTTT. This encodes CASSWTGDGTDTQYF.